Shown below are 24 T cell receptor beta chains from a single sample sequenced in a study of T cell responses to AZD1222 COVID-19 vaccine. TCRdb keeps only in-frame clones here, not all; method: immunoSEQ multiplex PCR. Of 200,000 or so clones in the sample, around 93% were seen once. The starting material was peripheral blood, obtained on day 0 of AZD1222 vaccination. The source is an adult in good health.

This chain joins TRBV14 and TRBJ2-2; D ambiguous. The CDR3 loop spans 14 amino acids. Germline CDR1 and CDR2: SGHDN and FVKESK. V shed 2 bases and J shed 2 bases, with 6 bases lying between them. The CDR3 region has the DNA TGTGCCAGCAGCCAATTAGATAACACCGGGGAGCTGTTTTTT. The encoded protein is CASSQLDNTGELFF.

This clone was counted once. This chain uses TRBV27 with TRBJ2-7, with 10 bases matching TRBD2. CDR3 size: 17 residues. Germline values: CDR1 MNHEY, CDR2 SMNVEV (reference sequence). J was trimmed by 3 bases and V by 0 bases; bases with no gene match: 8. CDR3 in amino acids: CASSLSLAGVGDYEQYF. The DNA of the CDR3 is TGTGCCAGCAGTTTATCCCTAGCGGGGGTGGGGGACTACGAGCAGTACTTC.

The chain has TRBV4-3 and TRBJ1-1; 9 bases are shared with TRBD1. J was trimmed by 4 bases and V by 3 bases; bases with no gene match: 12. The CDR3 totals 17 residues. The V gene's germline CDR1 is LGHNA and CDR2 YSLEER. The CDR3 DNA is TGCGCCAGCAGCCAGAGATACAGGGGGCTGGGGAGCACTGAAGCTTTCTTT. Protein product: CASSQRYRGLGSTEAFF.

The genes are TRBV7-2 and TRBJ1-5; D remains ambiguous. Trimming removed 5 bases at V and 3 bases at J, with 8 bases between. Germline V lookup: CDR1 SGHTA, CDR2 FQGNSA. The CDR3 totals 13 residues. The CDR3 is CASSPSPNQPQHF. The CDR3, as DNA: TGTGCCAGCAGCCCGAGTCCCAATCAGCCCCAGCATTTT.

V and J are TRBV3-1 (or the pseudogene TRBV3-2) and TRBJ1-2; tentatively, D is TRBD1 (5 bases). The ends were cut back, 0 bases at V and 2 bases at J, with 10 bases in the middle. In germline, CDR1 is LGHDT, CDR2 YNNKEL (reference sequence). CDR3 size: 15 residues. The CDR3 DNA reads TGTGCCAGCAGCCAAGATTGGGGGGGGAACTATGGCTACACCTTC. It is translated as CASSQDWGGNYGYTF.

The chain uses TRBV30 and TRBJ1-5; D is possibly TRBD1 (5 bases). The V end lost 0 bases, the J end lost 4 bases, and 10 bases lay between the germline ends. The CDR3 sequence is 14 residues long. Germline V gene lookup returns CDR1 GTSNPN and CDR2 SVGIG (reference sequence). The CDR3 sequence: CAWSVQAANQPQHF. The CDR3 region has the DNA TGTGCCTGGAGTGTACAGGCGGCTAATCAGCCCCAGCATTTT.

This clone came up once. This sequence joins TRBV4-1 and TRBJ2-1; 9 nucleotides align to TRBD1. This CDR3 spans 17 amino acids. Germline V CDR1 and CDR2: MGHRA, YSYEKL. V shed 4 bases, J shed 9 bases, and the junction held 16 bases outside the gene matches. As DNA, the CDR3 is TGCGCCAGCAGCCCGTACGGGACAGGGTCGGGGGTAGGTGAGCAGTTCTTC. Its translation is CASSPYGTGSGVGEQFF.

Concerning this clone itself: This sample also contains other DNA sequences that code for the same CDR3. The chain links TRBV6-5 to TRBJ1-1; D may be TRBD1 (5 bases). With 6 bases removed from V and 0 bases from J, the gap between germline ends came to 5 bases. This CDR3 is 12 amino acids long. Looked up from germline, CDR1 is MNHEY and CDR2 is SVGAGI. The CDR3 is CASSRVNTEAFF. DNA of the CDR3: TGTGCCAGCAGCAGGGTGAACACTGAAGCTTTCTTT.

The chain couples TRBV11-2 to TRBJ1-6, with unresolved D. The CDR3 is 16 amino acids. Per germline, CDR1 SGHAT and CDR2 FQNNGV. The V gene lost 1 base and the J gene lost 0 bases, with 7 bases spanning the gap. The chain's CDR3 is CASSLGVGSYNSPLHF. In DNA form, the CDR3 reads TGTGCCAGCAGCTTAGGGGTGGGCTCCTATAATTCACCCCTCCACTTT.

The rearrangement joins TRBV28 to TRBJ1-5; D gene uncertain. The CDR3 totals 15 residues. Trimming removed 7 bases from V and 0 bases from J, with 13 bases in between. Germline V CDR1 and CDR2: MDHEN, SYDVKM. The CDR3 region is CASNQVPLSNQPQHF. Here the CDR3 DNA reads TGTGCCAGCAACCAGGTCCCCCTTAGCAATCAGCCCCAGCATTTT.

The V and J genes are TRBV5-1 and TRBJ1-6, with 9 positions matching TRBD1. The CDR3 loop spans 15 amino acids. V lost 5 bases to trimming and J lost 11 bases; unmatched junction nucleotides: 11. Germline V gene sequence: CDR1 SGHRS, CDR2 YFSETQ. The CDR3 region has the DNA TGCGCCAGCAGTGGGACGGGACAGGGCAATACACCCCTCCACTTT. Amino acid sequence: CASSGTGQGNTPLHF. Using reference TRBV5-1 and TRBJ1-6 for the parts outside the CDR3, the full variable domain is KAGVTQTPRYLIKTRGQQVTLSCSPISGHRSVSWYQQTPGQGLQFLFEYFSETQRNKGNFPGRFSGRQFSNSRSEMNVSTLELGDSALYLCASSGTGQGNTPLHFGNGTRLTVT.

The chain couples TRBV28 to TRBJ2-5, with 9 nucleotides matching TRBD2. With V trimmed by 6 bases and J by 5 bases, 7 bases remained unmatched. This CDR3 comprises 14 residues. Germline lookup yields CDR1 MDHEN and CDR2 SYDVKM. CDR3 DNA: TGTGCCAGCAGAGCGGGAGGCACAACGGAGACCCAGTACTTC. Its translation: CASRAGGTTETQYF.

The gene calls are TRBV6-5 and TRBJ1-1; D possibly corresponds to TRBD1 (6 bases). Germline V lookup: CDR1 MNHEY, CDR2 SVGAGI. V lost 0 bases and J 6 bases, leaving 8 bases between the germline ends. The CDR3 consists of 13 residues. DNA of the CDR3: TGTGCCAGCAGTTACTCGACAGGTTCTGAAGCTTTCTTT. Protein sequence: CASSYSTGSEAFF.

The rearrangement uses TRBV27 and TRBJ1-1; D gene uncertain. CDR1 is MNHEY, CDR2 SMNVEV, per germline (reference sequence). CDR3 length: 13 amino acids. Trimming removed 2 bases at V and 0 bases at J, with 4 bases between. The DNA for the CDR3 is TGTGCCAGCAGTTTAGCCATGAACACTGAAGCTTTCTTT. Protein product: CASSLAMNTEAFF.

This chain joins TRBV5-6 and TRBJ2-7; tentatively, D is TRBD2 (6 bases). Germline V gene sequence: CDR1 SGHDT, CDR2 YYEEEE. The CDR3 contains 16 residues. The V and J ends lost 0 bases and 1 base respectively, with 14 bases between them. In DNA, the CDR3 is TGTGCCAGCAGCTTGGGGGCGGGGCAGGGATCCTACGAGCAGTACTTC. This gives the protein CASSLGAGQGSYEQYF. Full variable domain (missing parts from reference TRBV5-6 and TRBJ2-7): DAGVTQSPTHLIKTRGQQVTLRCSPKSGHDTVSWYQQALGQGPQFIFQYYEEEERQRGNFPDRFSGHQFPNYSSELNVNALLLGDSALYLCASSLGAGQGSYEQYFGPGTRLTVT.

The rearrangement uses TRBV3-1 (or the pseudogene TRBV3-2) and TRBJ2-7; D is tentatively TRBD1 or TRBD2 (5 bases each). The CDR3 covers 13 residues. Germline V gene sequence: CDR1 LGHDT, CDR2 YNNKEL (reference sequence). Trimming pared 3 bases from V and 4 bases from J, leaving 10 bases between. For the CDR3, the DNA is TGTGCCAGCAGCCATCTGGGGGAGTACGAGCAGTACTTC. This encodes CASSHLGEYEQYF.

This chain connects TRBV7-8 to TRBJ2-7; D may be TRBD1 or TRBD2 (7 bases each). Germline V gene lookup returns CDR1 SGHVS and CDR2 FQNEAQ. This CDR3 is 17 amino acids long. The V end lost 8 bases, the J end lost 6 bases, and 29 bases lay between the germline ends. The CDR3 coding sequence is TGTGCCAGCGGATCGAACAGGGGCCCGGGAGGCCTGCGCGAGCAGTACTTC. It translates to CASGSNRGPGGLREQYF.

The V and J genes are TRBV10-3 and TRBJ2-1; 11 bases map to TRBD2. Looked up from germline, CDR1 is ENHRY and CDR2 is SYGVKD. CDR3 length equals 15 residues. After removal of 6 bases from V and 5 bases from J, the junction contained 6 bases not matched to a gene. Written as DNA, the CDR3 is TGTGCCATCAGAACGACTAGCGGGGCCAACAATGAGCAGTTCTTC. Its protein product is CAIRTTSGANNEQFF.

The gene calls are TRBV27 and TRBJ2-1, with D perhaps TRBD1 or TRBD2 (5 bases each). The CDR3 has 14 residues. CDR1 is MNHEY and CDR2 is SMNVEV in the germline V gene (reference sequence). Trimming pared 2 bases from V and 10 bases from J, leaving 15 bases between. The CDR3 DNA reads TGTGCCAGCAGTTTAAGGGGAACTAGAGAGGAGCAGTTCTTC. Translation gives CASSLRGTREEQFF.

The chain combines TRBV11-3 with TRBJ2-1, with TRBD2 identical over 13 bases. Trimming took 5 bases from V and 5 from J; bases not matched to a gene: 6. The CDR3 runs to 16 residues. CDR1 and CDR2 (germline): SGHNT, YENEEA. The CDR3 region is CASSGKLAGGDNEQFF. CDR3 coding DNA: TGTGCCAGCAGCGGAAAACTAGCGGGAGGGGACAATGAGCAGTTCTTC.

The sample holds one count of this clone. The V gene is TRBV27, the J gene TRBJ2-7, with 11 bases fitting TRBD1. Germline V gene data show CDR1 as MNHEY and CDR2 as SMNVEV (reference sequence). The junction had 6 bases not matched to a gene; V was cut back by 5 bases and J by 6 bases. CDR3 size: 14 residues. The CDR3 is CASSADRGRIEQYF. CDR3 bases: TGTGCCAGCAGTGCGGACAGGGGGCGTATCGAGCAGTACTTC.

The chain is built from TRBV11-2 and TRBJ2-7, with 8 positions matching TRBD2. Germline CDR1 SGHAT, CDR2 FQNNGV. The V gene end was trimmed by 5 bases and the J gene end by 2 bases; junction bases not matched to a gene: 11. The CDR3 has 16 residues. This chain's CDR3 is CASSPDWTSRPYEQYF. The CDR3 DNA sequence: TGTGCCAGCAGCCCCGACTGGACTAGCCGTCCCTACGAGCAGTACTTC.

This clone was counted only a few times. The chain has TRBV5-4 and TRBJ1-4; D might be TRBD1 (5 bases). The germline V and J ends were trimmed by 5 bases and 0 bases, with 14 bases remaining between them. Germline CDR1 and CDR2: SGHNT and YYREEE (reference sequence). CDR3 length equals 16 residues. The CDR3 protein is CASSAGTLATNEKLFF. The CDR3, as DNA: TGTGCCAGCAGTGCCGGGACCCTTGCAACTAATGAAAAACTGTTTTTT.

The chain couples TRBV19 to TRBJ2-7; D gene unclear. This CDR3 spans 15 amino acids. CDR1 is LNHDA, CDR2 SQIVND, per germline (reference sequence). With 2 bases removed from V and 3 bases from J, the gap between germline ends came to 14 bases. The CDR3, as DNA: TGTGCCAGTAGTATACGACCGGATGGCTACTACGAGCAGTACTTC. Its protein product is CASSIRPDGYYEQYF.